This T cell receptor (beta chain) was identified in a study of Graves' ophthalmopathy and Graves' hyperthyroidism. Study information: Untreated patients at initial diagnosis provided peripheral blood.

Ten or more counts support this clonotype. The conserved closing phenylalanine or tryptophan is absent in this CDR3, likely reflecting a read error. Ineligible for inclusion were patients with other autoimmune diseases, uncontrolled infections, pregnancy or lactation. The germline V gene has CDR1 DFQATT and CDR2 SNEGSKA (reference sequence). The CDR3 is 14 amino acids. V shed 7 bases and J 4 bases; nucleotides not matched to a gene: 12. Amplified material comprised TCR beta CDR3 regions derived from RNA transcripts. HTBI primers were used in a first-round RT-PCR, which preceded a second-round multiplex PCR. TCRdb analysed the multiplex PCR reads with MiXCR anew, one entry per CDR3 protein. The table shows under 800,000 distinct CDR3 sequences, with approximately 21% occurring only once.

The J gene is TRBJ1-2, the V gene TRBV20-1, with 7 bases fitting TRBD1. This clonotype was sampled from a young woman with stable Graves' hyperthyroidism. Some clones in this sample may be carry-over from other donors' samples. The sample was peripheral blood. CDR3 sequence: CSVGEQGSRYGYTS. The CDR3 region has the DNA TGCAGTGTAGGAGAACAGGGGTCCCGCTATGGCTACACCTCC.